The 20 T cell receptor beta chains reported below all come from one sample, sequenced in a study of blood T cell repertoires in COVID-19. Sequencing was performed with immunoSEQ multiplex PCR; in TCRdb, only in-frame clones are kept and a portion is missing. The profile shows roughly 120,000 clones, approximately 87% of them singletons. The specimen sequenced was peripheral blood. The receptors derive from a man aged 30-40 years with acute or convalescent COVID-19.

The chain carries TRBV12-3 or TRBV12-4 and TRBJ1-2, with D maybe TRBD1 (5 bases). The ends were cut back, 4 bases at V and 4 bases at J, with 10 bases in the middle. The CDR3 has 13 residues. The CDR3 here is CASSSRVGYGYTF. CDR3 in DNA: TGTGCCAGCAGTTCCAGGGTGGGCTATGGCTACACCTTC.

This chain links TRBV4-1 with TRBJ1-5; TRBD1 matches 7 bases. Looked up from germline, CDR1 is MGHRA and CDR2 is YSYEKL. The CDR3 is 17 amino acids. After removal of 0 bases from V and 3 bases from J, the junction contained 8 bases not matched to a gene. CDR3 nucleotide sequence: TGCGCCAGCAGCCAAGATCCCAGAGGGGGCCCCAATCAGCCCCAGCATTTT. Translating it yields CASSQDPRGGPNQPQHF.

The V gene is TRBV5-4, the J gene TRBJ2-1, with D unresolved. This CDR3 region has 13 residues. The V gene's germline CDR1 is SGHNT and CDR2 YYREEE (reference sequence). Between the trimmed V and J ends, which lost 3 bases and 5 bases, there was a span of 9 bases. CDR3 sequence: CASSSSDNNEQFF. The CDR3 nucleotides read TGTGCCAGCAGCTCGTCCGACAACAATGAGCAGTTCTTC.

This rearrangement joins TRBV6-2 or TRBV6-3 to TRBJ2-5, with D perhaps matching TRBD1 (6 bases). The CDR3 sequence is 14 residues long. Trimming took 2 bases from V and 2 from J, leaving 9 bases between them. Per germline, CDR1 MNHEY and CDR2 SVGEGT. CDR3 in amino acids: CASSYGGQQETQYF. In DNA form, the CDR3 reads TGTGCCAGCAGTTACGGAGGACAGCAAGAGACCCAGTACTTC.

The chain joins TRBV3-1 (or the pseudogene TRBV3-2) to TRBJ2-1; 8 bases are a match to TRBD2. V dropped 9 bases and J dropped 9; count of bases not matched to a gene: 10. The CDR3 runs to 13 residues. Germline V lookup: CDR1 LGHDT, CDR2 YNNKEL (reference sequence). This CDR3 reads CASGTRFVSEQFF. The CDR3 nucleotides read TGTGCCAGTGGGACTAGATTTGTGTCTGAGCAGTTCTTC.

The chain combines TRBV5-3 with TRBJ1-5; 8 nucleotides line up with TRBD1. TRBV5-3 is an open reading frame whose function is uncertain. The CDR3 is 16 amino acids. The V gene end was trimmed by 1 base and the J gene end by 5 bases; junction bases not matched to a gene: 8. CDR3 protein: CARSLFRGQGDQPQHF. The CDR3 bases are TGTGCCAGAAGCTTGTTCAGGGGGCAAGGGGATCAGCCCCAGCATTTT.

The V gene is TRBV6-5, the J gene TRBJ1-3; D unclear. V dropped 6 bases and J dropped 4 bases, with 13 bases sitting between them. This CDR3 contains 14 residues. Germline CDR1 reads MNHEY; CDR2 reads SVGAGI. CDR3 DNA: TGTGCCAGCAGCCTGAATTCGCGGGGAAACACCATATATTTT. Amino acids: CASSLNSRGNTIYF.

This clone was detected only a few times. The rearrangement joins TRBV19 to TRBJ2-2, with D possibly being TRBD1 (5 bases). CDR1 LNHDA and CDR2 SQIVND come from the germline V gene (reference sequence). Trimming cost V 1 base and J 7 bases, with 10 bases left between them. The CDR3 totals 14 residues. The CDR3 spells CASSIGQGIGELFF. The CDR3, as DNA: TGTGCCAGTAGTATAGGTCAGGGAATCGGGGAGCTGTTTTTT.

CDR3 protein: CASSVGTIPYNEQFF. The CDR3 DNA sequence: TGTGCCAGCAGCGTAGGTACTATACCCTACAATGAGCAGTTCTTC. The V call is TRBV9, the J call TRBJ2-1; D gene uncertain. The V gene lost 0 bases and the J gene lost 2 bases, with 9 bases spanning the gap. The length of the CDR3 is 15 residues. The V gene's germline CDR1 is SGDLS and CDR2 YYNGEE.

V is TRBV27 and J is TRBJ1-2, with 10 positions matching TRBD1. This CDR3 is built from 16 residues. V dropped 5 bases and J dropped 8; count of bases not matched to a gene: 14. CDR1 and CDR2 (germline): MNHEY, SMNVEV (reference sequence). The CDR3 is CASSPGTGATIGGYTF. The CDR3 DNA sequence: TGTGCCAGCAGTCCCGGGACAGGGGCTACAATCGGCGGCTACACCTTC.

V gene TRBV6-5 combines with J gene TRBJ2-5; 14 bases fit TRBD2. Germline loops: CDR1 MNHEY, CDR2 SVGAGI. V dropped 6 bases and J dropped 5; count of bases not matched to a gene: 5. CDR3 length equals 15 residues. CDR3 sequence reads: CASREGLAGAETQYF. CDR3 nucleotides: TGTGCCAGCAGGGAGGGACTAGCGGGGGCGGAGACCCAGTACTTC.

This sequence joins TRBV5-1 and TRBJ2-3; 7 bases are a match to TRBD1. Germline V gives CDR1 SGHRS, CDR2 YFSETQ. The CDR3 contains 15 residues. The V segment lost 4 bases and the J segment 2 bases; nucleotides outside the gene matches: 7. Here the CDR3 reads CASSGSTGYTDTQYF. The CDR3 DNA follows: TGCGCCAGCAGCGGTTCGACAGGGTACACAGATACGCAGTATTTT. Variable domain in full (rest from reference TRBV5-1 and TRBJ2-3): KAGVTQTPRYLIKTRGQQVTLSCSPISGHRSVSWYQQTPGQGLQFLFEYFSETQRNKGNFPGRFSGRQFSNSRSEMNVSTLELGDSALYLCASSGSTGYTDTQYFGPGTRLTVL.

The J gene is TRBJ2-7, the V gene TRBV27, with a possible D match to TRBD1 (5 bases). From germline, CDR1 is MNHEY and CDR2 SMNVEV (reference sequence). V was pared by 0 bases and J by 2 bases, with 8 bases between. CDR3 length equals 14 residues. The CDR3 bases are TGTGCCAGCAGTTTATCGCCGACAGCCTACGAGCAGTACTTC. Translated: CASSLSPTAYEQYF.

The V and J genes are TRBV10-3 and TRBJ2-5; 9 bases map to TRBD2. There are 18 residues in the CDR3. Germline lookup yields CDR1 ENHRY and CDR2 SYGVKD. V trimming: 3 bases; J trimming: 5 bases; junction bases outside the gene matches: 16. The CDR3 protein is CAISDVTIAGEMGETQYF. The CDR3 DNA sequence: TGTGCCATCAGTGACGTTACGATAGCGGGAGAGATGGGGGAGACCCAGTACTTC.

V is TRBV19 and J is TRBJ1-5; D is uncertain. This CDR3 comprises 15 residues. V shed 3 bases and J shed 0 bases, with 9 bases lying between them. CDR1 is LNHDA, CDR2 SQIVND, per germline (reference sequence). The CDR3 nucleotides read TGTGCCAGTAGTATCGAAGCATATAGCAATCAGCCCCAGCATTTT. This translates into CASSIEAYSNQPQHF.

The chain recombines TRBV2 with TRBJ1-5; no reliable D call. The V and J ends lost 3 bases and 6 bases respectively, with 6 bases between them. The germline V gene encodes CDR1 SNHLY and CDR2 FYNNEI. The CDR3 is 12 amino acids. The CDR3 here is CASSDSGQPQHF. CDR3 bases: TGTGCCAGCAGTGACAGCGGTCAGCCCCAGCATTTT.

The genes are TRBV6-5 and TRBJ2-7; 7 nucleotides agree with TRBD1. V was pared by 5 bases and J by 3 bases, with 7 bases of the junction left unmatched. This CDR3 contains 14 residues. The germline gives CDR1 MNHEY, CDR2 SVGAGI. CDR3 sequence reads: CASSPGTANYEQYF. CDR3 nucleotides: TGTGCCAGCAGTCCAGGGACAGCTAACTACGAGCAGTACTTC.

V is TRBV5-1 and J is TRBJ2-3, with 9 bases identical to TRBD1. This CDR3 region has 15 residues. The trim removed 4 bases at V and 6 bases at J, leaving 9 bases unmatched. Per the germline V gene, CDR1 is SGHRS and CDR2 is YFSETQ. CDR3 nucleotide sequence: TGCGCCAGCAGCCCGGCGGGACAGGGTTTGGATACGCAGTATTTT. Residues: CASSPAGQGLDTQYF.

The chain links TRBV5-6 to TRBJ2-3, with a weak D call TRBD2 (6 bases). The CDR3 consists of 16 residues. V was trimmed by 5 bases and J by 0 bases, leaving 16 bases between them. CDR1 and CDR2 (germline): SGHDT, YYEEEE. In DNA form, the CDR3 reads TGTGCCAGCAGTTACCTCTTGCGGGGCAGCACAGATACGCAGTATTTT. It translates to CASSYLLRGSTDTQYF.

The chain has TRBV19 and TRBJ1-2; 9 bases agree with TRBD1. Germline assignment: CDR1 LNHDA and CDR2 SQIVND (reference sequence). This CDR3 spans 17 amino acids. The V and J ends lost 2 bases and 8 bases, in that order; junction bases with no gene match: 15. The CDR3 DNA reads as TGTGCCAGTAGTATACGGACAGGGGCCCCCGGTGTGCAAGGCTACACCTTC. Amino acid sequence: CASSIRTGAPGVQGYTF.